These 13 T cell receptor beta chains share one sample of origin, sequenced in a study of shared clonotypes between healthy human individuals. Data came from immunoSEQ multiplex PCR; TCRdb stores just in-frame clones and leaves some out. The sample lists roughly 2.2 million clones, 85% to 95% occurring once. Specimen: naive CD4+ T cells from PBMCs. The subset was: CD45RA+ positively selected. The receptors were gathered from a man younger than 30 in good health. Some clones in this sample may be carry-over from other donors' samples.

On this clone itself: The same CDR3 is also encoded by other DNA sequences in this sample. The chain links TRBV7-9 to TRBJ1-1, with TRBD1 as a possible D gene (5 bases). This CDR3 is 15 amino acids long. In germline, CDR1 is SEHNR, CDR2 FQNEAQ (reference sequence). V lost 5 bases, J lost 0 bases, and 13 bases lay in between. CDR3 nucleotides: TGTGCCAGCAGCCTCCCTGGGACGGTGAACACTGAAGCTTTCTTT. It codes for CASSLPGTVNTEAFF. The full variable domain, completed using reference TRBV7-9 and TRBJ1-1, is DTGVSQNPRHKITKRGQNVTFRCDPISEHNRLYWYRQTLGQGPEFLTYFQNEAQLEKSRLLSDRFSAERPKGSFSTLEIQRTEQGDSAMYLCASSLPGTVNTEAFFGQGTRLTVV.

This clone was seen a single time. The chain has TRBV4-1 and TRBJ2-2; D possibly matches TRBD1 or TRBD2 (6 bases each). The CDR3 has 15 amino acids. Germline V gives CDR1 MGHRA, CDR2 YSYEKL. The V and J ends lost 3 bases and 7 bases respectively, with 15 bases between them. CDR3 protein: CASSHPAGGIGELFF. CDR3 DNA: TGCGCCAGCAGCCACCCCGCCGGGGGCATCGGGGAGCTGTTTTTT.

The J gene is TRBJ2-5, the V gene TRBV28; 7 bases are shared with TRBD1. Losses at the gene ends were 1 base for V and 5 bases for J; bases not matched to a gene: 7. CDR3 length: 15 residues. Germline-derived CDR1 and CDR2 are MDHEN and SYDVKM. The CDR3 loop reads CASSLLSGTAETQYF. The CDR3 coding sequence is TGTGCCAGCAGTTTATTATCCGGGACAGCCGAGACCCAGTACTTC.

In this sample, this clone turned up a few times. The CDR3 nucleotides are TGCGCCAGCAGCTGGGAACAGGGGTCTGAAGCTTTCTTT. This sequence encodes CASSWEQGSEAFF. J is TRBJ1-1 and V is TRBV5-1; 7 positions agree with TRBD1. After removal of 3 bases from V and 6 bases from J, the junction contained 5 bases not matched to a gene. Germline-derived CDR1 and CDR2 are SGHRS and YFSETQ. The CDR3 contains 13 residues.

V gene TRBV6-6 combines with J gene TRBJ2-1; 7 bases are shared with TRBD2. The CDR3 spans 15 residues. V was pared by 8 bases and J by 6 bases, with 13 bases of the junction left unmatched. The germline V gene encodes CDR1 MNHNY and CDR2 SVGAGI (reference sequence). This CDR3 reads CASRFGLVVFNEQFF. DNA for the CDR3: TGTGCCAGCCGGTTCGGACTAGTCGTTTTCAATGAGCAGTTCTTC.

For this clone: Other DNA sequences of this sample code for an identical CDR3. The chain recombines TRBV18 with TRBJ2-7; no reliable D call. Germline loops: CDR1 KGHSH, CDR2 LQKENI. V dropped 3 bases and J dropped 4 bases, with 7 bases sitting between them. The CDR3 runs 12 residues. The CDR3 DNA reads TGTGCCAGCTCACCGGGAACTTACGAGCAGTACTTC. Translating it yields CASSPGTYEQYF. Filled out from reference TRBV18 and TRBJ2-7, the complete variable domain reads NAGVMQNPRHLVRRRGQEARLRCSPMKGHSHVYWYRQLPEEGLKFMVYLQKENIIDESGMPKERFSAEFPKEGPSILRIQQVVRGDSAAYFCASSPGTYEQYFGPGTRLTVT.

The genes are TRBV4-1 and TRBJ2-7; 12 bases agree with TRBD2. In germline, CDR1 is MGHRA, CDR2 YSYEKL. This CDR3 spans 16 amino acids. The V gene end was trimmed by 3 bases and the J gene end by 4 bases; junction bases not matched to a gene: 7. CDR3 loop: CASSQPSSGRGYEQYF. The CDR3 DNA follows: TGCGCCAGCAGCCAGCCCTCTAGCGGGAGGGGGTACGAGCAGTACTTC.

CDR3 DNA: TGTGCCAGCAGCCAGACCGGAGGGGTCCACACTGAAGCTTTCTTT. It specifies CASSQTGGVHTEAFF. The chain uses TRBV7-2 and TRBJ1-1; D is perhaps TRBD1 (5 bases). This CDR3 region has 15 residues. The germline V and J ends were trimmed by 5 bases and 3 bases, with 16 bases remaining between them. Germline lookup yields CDR1 SGHTA and CDR2 FQGNSA.

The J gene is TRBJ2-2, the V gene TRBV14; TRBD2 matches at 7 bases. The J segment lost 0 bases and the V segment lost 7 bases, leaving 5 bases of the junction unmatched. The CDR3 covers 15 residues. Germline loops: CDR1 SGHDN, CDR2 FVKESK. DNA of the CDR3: TGTGCCAGCACTCCCGGGACTACGAACACCGGGGAGCTGTTTTTT. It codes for CASTPGTTNTGELFF.

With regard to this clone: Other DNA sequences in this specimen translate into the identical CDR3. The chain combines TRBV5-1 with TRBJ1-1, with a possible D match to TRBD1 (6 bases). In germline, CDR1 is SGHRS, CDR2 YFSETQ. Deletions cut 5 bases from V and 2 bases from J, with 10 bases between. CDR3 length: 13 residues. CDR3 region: CASSRGQNTEAFF. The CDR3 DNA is TGCGCCAGCAGTAGGGGACAAAACACTGAAGCTTTCTTT.

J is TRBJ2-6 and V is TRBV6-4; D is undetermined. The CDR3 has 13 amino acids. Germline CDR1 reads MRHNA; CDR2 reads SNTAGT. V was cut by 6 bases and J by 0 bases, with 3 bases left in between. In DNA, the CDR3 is TGTGCCAGCAGGCCCTCTGGGGCCAACGTCCTGACTTTC. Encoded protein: CASRPSGANVLTF.

CDR3 sequence: CASSGTVYNEKLFF. The CDR3 nucleotides read TGTGCCAGTAGCGGGACAGTCTACAATGAAAAACTGTTTTTT. The chain combines TRBV19 with TRBJ1-4; 7 bases match TRBD1. Looked up from germline, CDR1 is LNHDA and CDR2 is SQIVND (reference sequence). The CDR3 contains 14 residues. The junction had 6 bases not matched to a gene; V was cut back by 6 bases and J by 5 bases.

The CDR3 region is CASSLLPFGGYTF. The DNA for the CDR3 is TGTGCCAGCAGCTTATTACCATTTGGTGGCTACACCTTC. The chain uses TRBV7-3 and TRBJ1-2; D not resolved. CDR3 length equals 13 residues. The V end lost 2 bases, the J end lost 7 bases, and 11 bases lay between the germline ends. Germline CDR1 is SGHTA and CDR2 is FQGTGA.